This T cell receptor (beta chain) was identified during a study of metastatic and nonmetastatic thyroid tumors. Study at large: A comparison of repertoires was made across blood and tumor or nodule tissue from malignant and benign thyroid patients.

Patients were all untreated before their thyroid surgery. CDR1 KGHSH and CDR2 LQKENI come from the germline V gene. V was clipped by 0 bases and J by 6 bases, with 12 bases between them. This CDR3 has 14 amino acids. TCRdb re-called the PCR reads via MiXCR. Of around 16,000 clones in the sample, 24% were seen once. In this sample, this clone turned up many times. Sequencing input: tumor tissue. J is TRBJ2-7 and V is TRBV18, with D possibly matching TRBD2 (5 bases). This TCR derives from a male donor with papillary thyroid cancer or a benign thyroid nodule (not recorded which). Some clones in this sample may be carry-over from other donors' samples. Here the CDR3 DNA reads TGTGCCAGCTCACCACCGTCAGGACTGGGCGAGCAGTACTTC. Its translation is CASSPPSGLGEQYF.